What follows is one TCR beta chain and its context. The data derive from a study of blood T cell repertoires in COVID-19. Study-level background: The United States, Italy and Spain were the sources of the acute and convalescent COVID-19 samples. Sample material is recorded as cDNA or gDNA derived from T cells, B-cell-depleted T cells, or PBMCs.

In Seattle, patients joined the study during active infection and were tracked longitudinally. The CDR3 is 12 residues long. V was clipped by 2 bases and J by 8 bases, with 7 bases between them. As processed by the authors: Counts of nucleated cells, estimated from reference gene primer amplification, were obtained. Sequenced by immunoSEQ multiplex PCR; TCRdb stores in-frame clones only, minus some. Clone size and V and J calls were adopted from that table, with D and trimming inferred from the DNA. The sample carries 250,000 to 400,000 clones, around 90% recorded once. Sample: peripheral blood. V and J are TRBV12-3 or TRBV12-4 and TRBJ2-1; a weak D match, TRBD2 (5 bases). This sequence originates from a woman aged 25-40 years with COVID-19, enrolled during active disease. The CDR3 DNA reads TGTGCCAGCAGTTTAAGAGCGGATGAGCAGTTCTTC. Protein sequence: CASSLRADEQFF.